These T cell receptor beta chains were read from a single sample in a study of cytomegalovirus exposure and HLA in healthy donors. Method: immunoSEQ multiplex PCR; TCRdb's copy keeps in-frame clones and lacks some. This table lists roughly 55,000 clones. Material for sequencing was PBMCs. The receptor set was obtained from a man in his fifties in good health and CMV-seropositive. The CDR3 runs from the conserved cysteine through the conserved F or W. A D gene is named only where the DNA matches it firmly.

d_gene: -
v_gene: TRBV6-1
j_gene: TRBJ2-3
CDR3aa: CASSTQATSTDTQYF
CDR3nt: TGTGCCAGCAGTACACAGGCTACGTCCACAGATACGCAGTATTTT

d_gene: TRBD1
v_gene: TRBV4-3
j_gene: TRBJ2-2
CDR3aa: CASSRNRGQNTGELFF
CDR3nt: TGCGCCAGCAGCCGAAACAGGGGCCAGAACACCGGGGAGCTGTTTTTT

d_gene: -
v_gene: TRBV6-6
j_gene: TRBJ2-5
CDR3aa: CASSYSGGREETQYF
CDR3nt: TGTGCCAGCAGTTACTCTGGGGGCAGGGAAGAGACCCAGTACTTC

d_gene: TRBD2
v_gene: TRBV18
j_gene: TRBJ2-7
CDR3aa: CASSPRGGSYEQYF
CDR3nt: TGTGCCAGCTCACCACGGGGGGGCTCCTACGAGCAGTACTTC

d_gene: TRBD1
v_gene: TRBV9
j_gene: TRBJ1-2
CDR3aa: CASSLWDRGQAEGYTF
CDR3nt: TGTGCCAGCAGCCTATGGGACAGGGGCCAAGCCGAGGGCTACACCTTC

d_gene: -
v_gene: TRBV7-6
j_gene: TRBJ2-7
CDR3aa: CASSLTQGEQYF
CDR3nt: TGTGCCAGCAGCTTAACCCAGGGAGAGCAGTACTTC

d_gene: -
v_gene: TRBV4-1
j_gene: TRBJ2-7
CDR3aa: CASTKGGF
CDR3nt: TGCGCCAGCACCAAAGGGGGCTTC

d_gene: TRBD1
v_gene: TRBV5-1
j_gene: TRBJ2-5
CDR3aa: CASSSSTGQGTETQYF
CDR3nt: TGCGCCAGCAGCTCCTCTACGGGACAGGGGACGGAGACCCAGTACTTC

d_gene: -
v_gene: TRBV7-6
j_gene: TRBJ2-4
CDR3aa: CASSSGLIQYF
CDR3nt: TGTGCCAGCAGCTCGGGTCTCATTCAGTACTTC

d_gene: -
v_gene: TRBV11-2
j_gene: TRBJ2-7
CDR3aa: CASKMWQAYEQYF
CDR3nt: TGTGCCAGCAAGATGTGGCAGGCCTACGAGCAGTACTTC

d_gene: TRBD2
v_gene: TRBV6-5
j_gene: TRBJ2-7
CDR3aa: CASSPSGGSSYEQYF
CDR3nt: TGTGCCAGCAGCCCTAGCGGGGGGAGCTCCTACGAGCAGTACTTC

d_gene: -
v_gene: TRBV7-3
j_gene: TRBJ2-7
CDR3aa: CASSLTGVSYEQYF
CDR3nt: TGTGCCAGCAGCTTAACGGGAGTTTCCTACGAGCAGTACTTC

d_gene: -
v_gene: TRBV6-1
j_gene: TRBJ1-4
CDR3aa: CASSPLGLNEKLFF
CDR3nt: TGTGCCAGCAGCCCCCTCGGTCTTAATGAAAAACTGTTTTTT

d_gene: TRBD2
v_gene: TRBV28
j_gene: TRBJ2-1
CDR3aa: CASILTSGYNEQFF
CDR3nt: TGTGCCAGCATACTGACTAGCGGGTACAATGAGCAGTTCTTC

d_gene: TRBD1
v_gene: TRBV7-9
j_gene: TRBJ2-7
CDR3aa: CASSYRGPSYEQYF
CDR3nt: TGTGCCAGCAGCTACAGGGGACCCTCCTACGAGCAGTACTTC

d_gene: -
v_gene: TRBV29-1
j_gene: TRBJ2-7
CDR3aa: CSVARESSEQYF
CDR3nt: TGCAGCGTTGCCAGGGAAAGTTCCGAGCAGTACTTC

d_gene: -
v_gene: TRBV19
j_gene: TRBJ2-3
CDR3aa: CASSTVREHLADTQYF
CDR3nt: TGTGCCAGTAGTACTGTCCGTGAGCACCTTGCAGATACGCAGTATTTT

d_gene: -
v_gene: TRBV5-8
j_gene: TRBJ1-2
CDR3aa: CASSTYPNYGYTF
CDR3nt: TGTGCCAGCAGCACCTACCCTAACTATGGCTACACCTTC

d_gene: -
v_gene: TRBV6-5
j_gene: TRBJ2-7
CDR3aa: CASSYGVGAYEQYF
CDR3nt: TGTGCCAGCAGTTACGGTGTGGGCGCGTACGAGCAGTACTTC

d_gene: TRBD1
v_gene: TRBV6-1
j_gene: TRBJ2-1
CDR3aa: CASSESWGQGSAADEQFF
CDR3nt: TGTGCCAGCAGTGAATCCTGGGGACAGGGAAGTGCCGCAGATGAGCAGTTCTTC

d_gene: TRBD1
v_gene: TRBV7-9
j_gene: TRBJ2-7
CDR3aa: CASSLRQGVRSYEQYF
CDR3nt: TGTGCCAGCAGCCTTCGACAGGGGGTACGCTCCTACGAGCAGTACTTC

d_gene: TRBD1
v_gene: TRBV19
j_gene: TRBJ2-7
CDR3aa: CASSAGTGRYEQYF
CDR3nt: TGTGCCAGTAGTGCCGGGACAGGGAGGTACGAGCAGTACTTC

d_gene: -
v_gene: TRBV7-2
j_gene: TRBJ1-6
CDR3aa: CASSLALTTSPPLHF
CDR3nt: TGTGCCAGCAGCTTAGCGCTGACAACCTCCCCACCCCTCCACTTT

d_gene: TRBD1
v_gene: TRBV4-1
j_gene: TRBJ1-1
CDR3aa: CASSHAPGGAVDTEAFF
CDR3nt: TGCGCCAGCAGCCACGCCCCAGGGGGCGCGGTGGACACTGAAGCTTTCTTT

d_gene: TRBD1
v_gene: TRBV25-1
j_gene: TRBJ1-2
CDR3aa: CASRGDRGDYGYTF
CDR3nt: TGTGCCAGCAGGGGGGACAGGGGAGACTATGGCTACACCTTC

d_gene: TRBD1
v_gene: TRBV4-3
j_gene: TRBJ1-1
CDR3aa: CASSQGQLVNTEAFF
CDR3nt: TGCGCCAGCAGCCAGGGACAGCTAGTTAACACTGAAGCTTTCTTT

d_gene: -
v_gene: TRBV11-2
j_gene: TRBJ1-1
CDR3aa: CASSWRGGNTEAFF
CDR3nt: TGTGCCAGCAGCTGGAGAGGCGGGAACACTGAAGCTTTCTTT

d_gene: -
v_gene: TRBV19
j_gene: TRBJ2-3
CDR3aa: CASSTPGLFTDTQYF
CDR3nt: TGTGCCAGTAGTACCCCGGGACTTTTCACAGATACGCAGTATTTT

d_gene: -
v_gene: TRBV15
j_gene: TRBJ2-7
CDR3aa: CATSSLRDTAYEQYF
CDR3nt: TGTGCCACCAGCAGCCTCCGGGACACCGCCTACGAGCAGTACTTC

d_gene: TRBD1
v_gene: TRBV9
j_gene: TRBJ1-3
CDR3aa: CASSVGQGDGNTIYF
CDR3nt: TGTGCCAGCAGCGTAGGACAGGGTGACGGAAACACCATATATTTT

d_gene: TRBD1
v_gene: TRBV15
j_gene: TRBJ1-4
CDR3aa: CATSSFAGGETNEKLFF
CDR3nt: TGTGCCACCAGCAGTTTTGCAGGGGGCGAGACTAATGAAAAACTGTTTTTT

d_gene: -
v_gene: TRBV28
j_gene: TRBJ2-1
CDR3aa: CASSPPTRAFPEQFF
CDR3nt: TGTGCCAGCAGTCCCCCGACTAGAGCGTTTCCTGAGCAGTTCTTC

d_gene: TRBD1
v_gene: TRBV9
j_gene: TRBJ1-5
CDR3aa: CASSQDRDQPQHF
CDR3nt: TGTGCCAGCAGCCAGGACAGGGATCAGCCCCAGCATTTT

d_gene: TRBD2
v_gene: TRBV19
j_gene: TRBJ2-5
CDR3aa: CASSILAGGRETQYF
CDR3nt: TGTGCCAGTAGTATCCTAGCGGGGGGACGGGAGACCCAGTACTTC

d_gene: -
v_gene: TRBV28
j_gene: TRBJ2-7
CDR3aa: CASSFVRGASYEQYF
CDR3nt: TGTGCCAGCAGTTTTGTCCGGGGGGCCTCCTACGAGCAGTACTTC

d_gene: -
v_gene: TRBV30
j_gene: TRBJ1-6
CDR3aa: CAWSVQPYNSPLHF
CDR3nt: TGTGCCTGGAGTGTACAGCCCTATAATTCACCCCTCCACTTT

d_gene: -
v_gene: TRBV7-3
j_gene: TRBJ1-1
CDR3aa: CASSLTGGGTEAFF
CDR3nt: TGTGCCAGCAGCTTAACAGGGGGTGGTACTGAAGCTTTCTTT

d_gene: TRBD2
v_gene: TRBV2
j_gene: TRBJ2-5
CDR3aa: CASILAALAGETQYF
CDR3nt: TGTGCCAGCATACTAGCGGCCCTTGCCGGGGAGACCCAGTACTTC

d_gene: TRBD1
v_gene: TRBV28
j_gene: TRBJ2-1
CDR3aa: CASNLQDRGNEQFF
CDR3nt: TGTGCCAGCAACCTCCAGGACAGGGGTAATGAGCAGTTCTTC

d_gene: TRBD1
v_gene: TRBV7-9
j_gene: TRBJ2-7
CDR3aa: CASSSGQGATEERYF
CDR3nt: TGTGCCAGCAGCTCGGGACAGGGGGCGACGGAAGAAAGGTACTTC

d_gene: -
v_gene: TRBV18
j_gene: TRBJ1-6
CDR3aa: CASSPEAGDNSPLHF
CDR3nt: TGTGCCAGCTCACCAGAGGCAGGGGACAATTCACCCCTCCACTTT